Only one count was recorded for the clone carrying this T cell receptor (beta chain). The V gene end was trimmed by 5 bases and the J gene end by 9 bases; junction bases not matched to a gene: 5. The CDR3 has 14 amino acids. From germline, CDR1 is ENHRY and CDR2 SYGVKD. These data are taken from a study of patients and donors after allogeneic stem cell transplantation. TCRdb re-called the RT-PCR reads with MiXCR, one entry per CDR3 protein. The profile shows roughly 200,000 distinct CDR3 sequences, less than 50% of them singletons. The receptor comes from a human donor who was either an allogeneic HSCT recipient or a stem cell or donor lymphocyte infusion donor (not recorded which). It is not recorded whose cells these are; they may come from a transplant donor. V is TRBV10-3 and J is TRBJ1-6; 9 nucleotides agree with TRBD1. Sequences were obtained from blood, either unsorted or a sorted T cell fraction (not recorded which). The DNA of the CDR3 is TGTGCCATCAGTCCGGGACAGGGTGGTTCACCCCTCCACTTT. Its protein is CAISPGQGGSPLHF.